This passage covers 26 T cell receptor beta chains from one sample sequenced in a study of shared clonotypes between healthy human individuals. Only CD45RO-negative cells positively selected for CCR7 counted as naive CD8 cells, so terminally differentiated effector memory CD45RA+ cells were excluded. This table comes from immunoSEQ multiplex PCR, and its TCRdb copy is limited to in-frame clones, with some not included. The sample contains roughly 2,000,000 clones, around 95% of which appear only once. Sequencing input: naive CD8+ T cells from PBMCs. Receptor source: a man aged 18 to 29 in good health. Some clones in this sample may be carry-over from other donors' samples.

The count of this clone is one. V and J are TRBV9 and TRBJ1-1, with D possibly matching TRBD1 (6 bases). The CDR3 loop spans 16 amino acids. The germline V gene encodes CDR1 SGDLS and CDR2 YYNGEE. V was pared by 3 bases and J by 0 bases, with 15 bases between. CDR3 bases: TGTGCCAGCAGCGAGGGTCGGGACAACATGAACACTGAAGCTTTCTTT. Translation gives CASSEGRDNMNTEAFF.

The table lists this clone with a count of one. The rearrangement uses TRBV7-8 and TRBJ1-4; D may be TRBD1 (6 bases). Trimming left V 4 bases short and J 0 bases short, with 18 bases between. The CDR3 length is 18 residues. In germline, CDR1 is SGHVS, CDR2 FQNEAQ. CDR3 residues: CASSSRGGQRATNEKLFF. CDR3 nucleotide sequence: TGTGCCAGCAGCTCGCGGGGTGGACAGCGAGCAACTAATGAAAAACTGTTTTTT.

The chain uses TRBV11-2 and TRBJ1-5; D gene unclear. V lost 1 base and J 5 bases, leaving 6 bases between the germline ends. This CDR3 comprises 13 residues. The germline V gene encodes CDR1 SGHAT and CDR2 FQNNGV. CDR3 coding DNA: TGTGCCAGCAGCTTAGCAGCTCATCAGCCCCAGCATTTT. Amino acids: CASSLAAHQPQHF.

This rearrangement joins TRBV19 to TRBJ2-1; D remains ambiguous. The CDR3 length is 12 residues. Trimming shortened V by 10 bases and J by 5 bases, and 12 bases separated the two germline ends. Germline V gives CDR1 LNHDA, CDR2 SQIVND (reference sequence). In DNA form, the CDR3 reads TGTGCCATCTCGGACGGTAACAATGAGCAGTTCTTC. Residues: CAISDGNNEQFF.

The V call is TRBV6-1, the J call TRBJ2-3, with TRBD2 matching 8 bases. The germline CDR1 and CDR2 sequences are MNHNS and SASEGT. V shed 2 bases and J 5 bases; nucleotides not matched to a gene: 6. The CDR3 is 15 amino acids. CDR3 region: CASSERSGREDTQYF. The CDR3 DNA follows: TGTGCCAGCAGTGAAAGAAGCGGGAGAGAAGATACGCAGTATTTT.

To note about this clone: In the same sample, other DNA sequences code for this CDR3. The J gene is TRBJ1-5, the V gene TRBV10-3, with 7 bases fitting TRBD1. CDR1 and CDR2 from the germline V gene are ENHRY and SYGVKD. The CDR3 covers 14 residues. Trimming took 3 bases from V and 3 from J; bases not matched to a gene: 2. This CDR3 is CAISEQGPNQPQHF. The CDR3 DNA is TGTGCCATCAGTGAACAGGGGCCCAATCAGCCCCAGCATTTT.

A note on this clone: This likely reflects a read error, since a far larger clone is one base away. Other DNA sequences in this sample translate to the same CDR3. The rearrangement links TRBV7-9 to TRBJ2-5; 7 bases are shared with TRBD2. The CDR3 length is 18 residues. The germline V gene encodes CDR1 SEHNR and CDR2 FQNEAQ (reference sequence). The CDR3 region is CASNPSLREGQIEETQYF. CDR3 nucleotide sequence: TGTGCCAGCAACCCAAGCCTGAGGGAGGGCCAGATAGAAGAGACTCAGTACTTC.

V usage is TRBV9 and J usage is TRBJ2-2; D ambiguous. Germline CDR1 and CDR2: SGDLS and YYNGEE. Trimming removed 0 bases from V and 7 bases from J, with 7 bases in between. This CDR3 has 13 amino acids. CDR3: CASSVGLDGELFF. In DNA form, the CDR3 reads TGTGCCAGCAGCGTAGGGCTGGACGGGGAGCTGTTTTTT.

Notes on this clone: The same CDR3 can be traced to other DNA sequences in this sample. V and J are TRBV19 and TRBJ1-1; unclear D gene. The length of the CDR3 is 13 residues. In germline, CDR1 is LNHDA, CDR2 SQIVND (reference sequence). Trimming left V 3 bases short and J 2 bases short, with 7 bases between. The CDR3 DNA reads TGTGCCAGTAGTATCTTAGGAAACACTGAAGCTTTCTTT. Protein: CASSILGNTEAFF.

The chain employs TRBV11-2 and TRBJ1-1, with 9 bases matching TRBD1. V lost 9 bases, J lost 0 bases, and 11 bases stayed unmatched. Germline V gene data show CDR1 as SGHAT and CDR2 as FQNNGV. The CDR3 is made up of 16 amino acids. CDR3 sequence: CASWTGDFSMNTEAFF. In DNA, the CDR3 is TGTGCCAGTTGGACAGGGGATTTTTCAATGAACACTGAAGCTTTCTTT.

V and J are TRBV6-1 and TRBJ2-7; 8 nucleotides align to TRBD2. V shed 8 bases and J 4 bases; nucleotides not matched to a gene: 13. The CDR3 is 15 residues long. CDR1 and CDR2 (germline): MNHNS, SASEGT. CDR3 bases: TGTGCCAGCTCCGGGGAGTTAGCGGGGTCATACGAGCAGTACTTC. The encoded protein is CASSGELAGSYEQYF.

The genes are TRBV7-2 and TRBJ2-7, with no clear D. The germline CDR1 and CDR2 sequences are SGHTA and FQGNSA. This CDR3 has 16 residues. The ends were cut back, 5 bases at V and 3 bases at J, with 20 bases in the middle. DNA for the CDR3: TGTGCCAGCAGCCCCATCAGGAGTGGAGTGGGCTACGAGCAGTACTTC. Its translation: CASSPIRSGVGYEQYF.

V gene TRBV6-5 combines with J gene TRBJ2-1; D ambiguous. Germline CDR1 reads MNHEY; CDR2 reads SVGAGI. V lost 2 bases to trimming and J lost 9 bases, with 14 bases between them. The CDR3 is 14 residues long. The CDR3 sequence is CASSYRPLAAEQFF. CDR3 sequence (DNA): TGTGCCAGCAGTTACCGCCCCTTAGCTGCTGAGCAGTTCTTC.

In regard to this clone: This specimen includes other DNA sequences encoding the same CDR3. CDR3 bases: TGTGCCAGCAGCTTGGAGGGAGGCTACGAGCAGTACTTC. This encodes CASSLEGGYEQYF. The chain couples TRBV5-4 to TRBJ2-7, with D possibly matching TRBD2 (6 bases). Between the trimmed V and J ends, which lost 0 bases and 3 bases, there was a span of 7 bases. There are 13 residues in the CDR3. Germline V gene sequence: CDR1 SGHNT, CDR2 YYREEE (reference sequence).

J is TRBJ1-2 and V is TRBV18; possible D gene TRBD1, 5 bases. Between the trimmed V and J ends, which lost 0 bases and 8 bases, there was a span of 19 bases. Germline CDR1 and CDR2: KGHSH and LQKENI. The CDR3 has 16 residues. The CDR3 reads CASSPPYRGKEEGYTF. The CDR3 region has the DNA TGTGCCAGCTCACCACCGTACCGGGGGAAAGAAGAAGGCTACACCTTC. The full variable domain, in which reference TRBV18 and TRBJ1-2 provide the parts outside the CDR3, is NAGVMQNPRHLVRRRGQEARLRCSPMKGHSHVYWYRQLPEEGLKFMVYLQKENIIDESGMPKERFSAEFPKEGPSILRIQQVVRGDSAAYFCASSPPYRGKEEGYTFGSGTRLTVV.

This rearrangement joins TRBV2 to TRBJ1-2, with a tentative D call TRBD1 (5 bases). The CDR3 totals 16 residues. V shed 3 bases and J shed 5 bases, with 19 bases lying between them. Per germline, CDR1 SNHLY and CDR2 FYNNEI. CDR3 nucleotide sequence: TGTGCCAGCAGTGATGGAACAGGACGTAGAGAGTATGGCTACACCTTC. Amino acid sequence: CASSDGTGRREYGYTF.

The chain couples TRBV5-4 to TRBJ2-1; possibly TRBD1 or TRBD2 for D (5 bases each). Trimming removed 2 bases from V and 7 bases from J, with 13 bases in between. The CDR3 extends over 14 amino acids. Germline lookup yields CDR1 SGHNT and CDR2 YYREEE (reference sequence). The CDR3 DNA reads TGTGCCAGCAGCTTCCGGGGCCTAGGGAATGAGCAGTTCTTC. Its translation: CASSFRGLGNEQFF.

The V gene is TRBV2, the J gene TRBJ2-7, with D possibly TRBD1 on 5 matching bases. With 1 base removed from V and 5 bases from J, the gap between germline ends came to 12 bases. CDR1 is SNHLY and CDR2 is FYNNEI in the germline V gene. The CDR3 extends over 14 amino acids. CDR3 in amino acids: CASSEGSRAHEQYF. In DNA form, the CDR3 reads TGTGCCAGCAGTGAAGGTTCCAGGGCCCACGAGCAGTACTTC.

This clone has just one count. J is TRBJ2-2 and V is TRBV28; the D call may be TRBD1 or TRBD2 (5 bases each). Germline loops: CDR1 MDHEN, CDR2 SYDVKM. Trimming took 3 bases from V and 5 from J, leaving 19 bases between them. This CDR3 has 17 amino acids. In nucleotides, the CDR3 is TGTGCCAGCAGTTTTAGGGGAGCTGTGGCGTGGACCGGGGAGCTGTTTTTT. This gives the protein CASSFRGAVAWTGELFF.

CDR3 sequence reads: CATPPGTGGEISDNQPQHF. In DNA, the CDR3 is TGTGCCACCCCCCCCGGGACAGGGGGCGAGATTTCTGACAATCAGCCCCAGCATTTT. V is TRBV30 and J is TRBJ1-5; TRBD1 agrees at 12 bases. The ends lost 8 bases at V and 3 bases at J; junction bases unmatched: 20. Germline V CDR1 and CDR2: GTSNPN, SVGIG (reference sequence). The CDR3 is made up of 19 amino acids.

This chain uses TRBV19 with TRBJ2-1; TRBD1 matches at 10 bases. This CDR3 contains 13 residues. J lost 8 bases, V lost 7 bases, and 5 bases had no gene match. Germline lookup yields CDR1 LNHDA and CDR2 SQIVND (reference sequence). The CDR3 protein is CASIGTGVDEQFF. The DNA of the CDR3 is TGTGCCAGTATTGGGACAGGGGTCGATGAGCAGTTCTTC.

The gene calls are TRBV27 and TRBJ2-1, with 15 bases fitting TRBD2. The CDR3 covers 16 residues. Germline assignment: CDR1 MNHEY and CDR2 SMNVEV (reference sequence). The V segment lost 6 bases and the J segment 7 bases; nucleotides outside the gene matches: 7. The CDR3 reads CASSPGLAGGLNEQFF. The CDR3 DNA is TGTGCCAGCAGCCCGGGACTAGCGGGAGGTTTGAATGAGCAGTTCTTC.

The chain links TRBV6-5 to TRBJ2-7, with D uncertain. Trimming stripped 0 bases from V and 3 bases from J, with 12 bases between. The CDR3 is 15 residues long. The germline V gene has CDR1 MNHEY and CDR2 SVGAGI. Here the CDR3 reads CASSYSPEVYYEQYF. The CDR3 coding sequence is TGTGCCAGCAGTTACTCCCCAGAAGTTTACTACGAGCAGTACTTC.

The chain carries TRBV9 and TRBJ2-2, with TRBD1 matching 8 bases. Germline V gene data show CDR1 as SGDLS and CDR2 as YYNGEE. The J segment lost 2 bases and the V segment lost 3 bases, leaving 9 bases of the junction unmatched. The CDR3 covers 17 residues. The CDR3 is CASSGNPRGPNTGELFF. CDR3 coding DNA: TGTGCCAGCAGCGGCAACCCCAGGGGGCCAAACACCGGGGAGCTGTTTTTT.

This clone occurred once. This chain uses TRBV7-2 with TRBJ1-2; 11 bases match TRBD1. J was trimmed by 8 bases and V by 5 bases; bases with no gene match: 7. This CDR3 comprises 14 residues. Looked up from germline, CDR1 is SGHTA and CDR2 is FQGNSA. The CDR3 nucleotides read TGTGCCAGCAGCCTCGGGACAGGGGGAGGCGGCTACACCTTC. It specifies CASSLGTGGGGYTF.

The rearrangement uses TRBV27 and TRBJ1-1; D is perhaps TRBD1 (5 bases). V shed 5 bases and J shed 1 base, with 14 bases lying between them. CDR3 length: 15 amino acids. Germline V gene data show CDR1 as MNHEY and CDR2 as SMNVEV (reference sequence). The CDR3 DNA sequence: TGTGCCAGCAGTCTCACGGGGGGGTCGAACACTGAAGCTTTCTTT. It codes for CASSLTGGSNTEAFF.